The T cell receptor (beta chain) described here comes from a study of T cells in localized non-small cell lung cancer. The table came from immunoSEQ multiplex PCR; TCRdb's copy has only in-frame clones and leaves some out. This repertoire shows just over 20,000 clones, over 65% found once; its top ten account for about a sixth. CDR3 length: 13 residues. The germline gives CDR1 SGHRS, CDR2 YFSETQ. V was cut by 3 bases and J by 8 bases, with 14 bases left in between. This specimen consisted of PBMCs, obtained before any cancer treatment. The chain is built from TRBV5-1 and TRBJ1-2; D possibly corresponds to TRBD1 (5 bases). The receptor was derived from a woman aged 35 to 75 with stage II squamous cell lung carcinoma. CDR3 DNA sequence: TGCGCCAGCAGCTACGGGACCCCCGGGGGCTACACCTTC. This codes for CASSYGTPGGYTF.